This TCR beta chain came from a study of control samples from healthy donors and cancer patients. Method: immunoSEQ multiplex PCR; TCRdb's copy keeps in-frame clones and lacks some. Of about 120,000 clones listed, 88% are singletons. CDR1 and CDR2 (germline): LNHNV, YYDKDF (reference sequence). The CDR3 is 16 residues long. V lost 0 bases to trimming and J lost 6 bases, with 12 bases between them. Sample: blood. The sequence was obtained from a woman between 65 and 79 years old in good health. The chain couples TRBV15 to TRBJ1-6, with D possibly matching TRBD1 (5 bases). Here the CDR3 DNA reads TGTGCCACCAGCAGAGATCTGGCAGGGCCTAATTCACCCCTCCACTTT. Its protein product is CATSRDLAGPNSPLHF.